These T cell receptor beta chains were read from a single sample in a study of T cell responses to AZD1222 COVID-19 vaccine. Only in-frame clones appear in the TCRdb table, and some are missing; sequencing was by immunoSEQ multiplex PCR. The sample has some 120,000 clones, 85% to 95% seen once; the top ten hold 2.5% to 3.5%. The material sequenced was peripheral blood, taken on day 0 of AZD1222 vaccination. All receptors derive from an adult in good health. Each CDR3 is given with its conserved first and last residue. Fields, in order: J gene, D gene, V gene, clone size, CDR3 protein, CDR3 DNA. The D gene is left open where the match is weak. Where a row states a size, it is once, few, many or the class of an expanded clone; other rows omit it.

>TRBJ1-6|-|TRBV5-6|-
CASSGVVSRDNSPLHF
TGTGCCAGCAGCGGGGTGGTTTCGAGGGATAATTCACCCCTCCACTTT
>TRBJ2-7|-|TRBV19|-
CASSTSPSSYEQYF
TGTGCCAGTTCAACTAGTCCGAGCTCCTACGAGCAGTACTTC
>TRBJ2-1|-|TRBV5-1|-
CASRLVRGDEQFF
TGCGCCAGCAGACTAGTGAGGGGCGATGAGCAGTTCTTC
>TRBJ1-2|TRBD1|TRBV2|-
CASSEGEFGQGHYGYTF
TGTGCCAGCAGCGAAGGAGAGTTCGGACAGGGACACTATGGCTACACCTTC
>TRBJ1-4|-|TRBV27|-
CASSIKGSEKLFF
TGTGCCAGCAGTATTAAGGGGTCGGAAAAACTGTTTTTT
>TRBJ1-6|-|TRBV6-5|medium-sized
CASSYSDGYDSPLHF
TGTGCCAGCAGTTACTCGGACGGATATGATTCACCCCTCCACTTT
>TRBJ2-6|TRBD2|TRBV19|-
CASSVAGGEFSGANVLTF
TGTGCCAGTTCCGTGGCGGGAGGAGAATTCTCTGGGGCCAACGTCCTGACTTTC
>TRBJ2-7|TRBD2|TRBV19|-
CASSSPTSGRAYEQYF
TGTGCCAGTAGCAGCCCGACTAGCGGTAGGGCCTACGAGCAGTACTTC
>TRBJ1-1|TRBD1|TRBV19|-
CASRSIGTGGEAFF
TGTGCCAGTCGATCAATTGGGACAGGGGGCGAAGCTTTCTTT
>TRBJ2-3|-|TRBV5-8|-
CASSQGQFTDTQYF
TGTGCCAGCAGCCAAGGACAGTTCACAGATACGCAGTATTTT
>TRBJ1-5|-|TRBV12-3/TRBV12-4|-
CASSFSYQPQHF
TGTGCCAGCAGTTTTTCTTACCAGCCCCAGCATTTT
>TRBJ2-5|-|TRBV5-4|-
CASSFGEEETQYF
TGTGCCAGCAGCTTCGGTGAAGAAGAGACCCAGTACTTC
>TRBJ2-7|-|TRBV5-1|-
CASSLEGPSYEQYF
TGCGCCAGCAGCTTGGAGGGCCCCTCCTACGAGCAGTACTTC
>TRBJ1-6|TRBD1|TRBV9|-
CARKDREDNSPLHF
TGTGCCAGGAAGGACAGGGAGGATAATTCACCCCTCCACTTT
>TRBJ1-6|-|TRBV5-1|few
CASSLDRSSYNSPLHF
TGCGCCAGCAGCTTGGATCGGAGCTCCTATAATTCACCCCTCCACTTT